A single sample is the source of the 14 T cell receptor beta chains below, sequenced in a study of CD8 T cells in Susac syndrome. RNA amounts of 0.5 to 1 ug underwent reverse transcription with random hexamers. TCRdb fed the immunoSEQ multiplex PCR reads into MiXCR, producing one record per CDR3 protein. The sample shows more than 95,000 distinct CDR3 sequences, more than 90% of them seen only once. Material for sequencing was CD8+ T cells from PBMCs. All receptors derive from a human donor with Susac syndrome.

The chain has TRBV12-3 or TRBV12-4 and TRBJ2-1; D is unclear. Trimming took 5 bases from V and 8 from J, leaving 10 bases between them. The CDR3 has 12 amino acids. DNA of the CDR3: TGTGCCAGCAGTCCGAGTGACTATGAGCAGTTCTTC. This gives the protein CASSPSDYEQFF.

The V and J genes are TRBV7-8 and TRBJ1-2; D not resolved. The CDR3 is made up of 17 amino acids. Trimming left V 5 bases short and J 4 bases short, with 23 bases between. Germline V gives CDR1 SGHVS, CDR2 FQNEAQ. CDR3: CASSARNVPQFSYGYTF. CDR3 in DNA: TGTGCCAGCAGCGCCCGTAATGTTCCGCAGTTCTCCTATGGCTACACCTTC. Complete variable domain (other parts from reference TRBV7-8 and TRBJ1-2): GAGVSQSPRYKVAKRGQDVALRCDPISGHVSLFWYQQALGQGPEFLTYFQNEAQLDKSGLPSDRFFAERPEGSVSTLKIQRTQQEDSAVYLCASSARNVPQFSYGYTFGSGTRLTVV.

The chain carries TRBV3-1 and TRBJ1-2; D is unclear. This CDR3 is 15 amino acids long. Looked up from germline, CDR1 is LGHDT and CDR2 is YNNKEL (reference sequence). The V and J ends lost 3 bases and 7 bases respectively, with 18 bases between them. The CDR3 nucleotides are TGTGCCAGCAGCCAGAGCGGAAGTCTGGTTCCTGGCTACACCTTC. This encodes CASSQSGSLVPGYTF.

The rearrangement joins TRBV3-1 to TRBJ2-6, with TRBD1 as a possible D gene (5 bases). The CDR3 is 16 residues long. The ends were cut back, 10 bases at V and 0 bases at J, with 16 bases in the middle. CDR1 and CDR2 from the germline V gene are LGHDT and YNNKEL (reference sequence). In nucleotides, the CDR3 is TGTGCCACCACGGACAAGGGTTACTCTGGGGCCAACGTCCTGACTTTC. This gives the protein CATTDKGYSGANVLTF.

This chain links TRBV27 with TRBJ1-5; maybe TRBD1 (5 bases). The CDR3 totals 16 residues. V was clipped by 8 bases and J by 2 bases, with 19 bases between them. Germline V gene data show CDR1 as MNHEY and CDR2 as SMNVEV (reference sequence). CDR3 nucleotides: TGTGCCAGCGGATCGGGGGACCTCCGGGGCAATCAGCCCCAGCATTTT. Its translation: CASGSGDLRGNQPQHF.

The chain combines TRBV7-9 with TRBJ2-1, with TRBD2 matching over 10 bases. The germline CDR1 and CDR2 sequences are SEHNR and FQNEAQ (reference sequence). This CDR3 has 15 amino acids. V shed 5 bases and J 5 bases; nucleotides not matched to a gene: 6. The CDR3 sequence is CASSLLAGVNNEQFF. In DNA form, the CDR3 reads TGTGCCAGCAGCCTTCTAGCGGGGGTAAACAATGAGCAGTTCTTC.

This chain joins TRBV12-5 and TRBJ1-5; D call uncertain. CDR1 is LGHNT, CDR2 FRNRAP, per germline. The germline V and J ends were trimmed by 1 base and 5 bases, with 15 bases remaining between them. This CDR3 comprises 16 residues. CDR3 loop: CASGLDQAGRDQPQHF. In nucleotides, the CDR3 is TGTGCTAGTGGTTTGGACCAGGCTGGTCGGGATCAGCCCCAGCATTTT.

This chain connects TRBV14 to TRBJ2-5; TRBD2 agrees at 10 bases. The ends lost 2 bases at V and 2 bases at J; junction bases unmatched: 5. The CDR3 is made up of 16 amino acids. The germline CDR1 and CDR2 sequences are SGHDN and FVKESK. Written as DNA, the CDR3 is TGTGCCAGCAGCCAACCGGGACTAGCGCTACAAGAGACCCAGTACTTC. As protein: CASSQPGLALQETQYF.

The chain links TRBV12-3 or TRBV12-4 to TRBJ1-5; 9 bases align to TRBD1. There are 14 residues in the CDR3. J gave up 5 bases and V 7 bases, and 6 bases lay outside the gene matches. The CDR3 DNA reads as TGTGCCAGCAACCCGGGACAGGGATATCAGCCCCAGCATTTT. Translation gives CASNPGQGYQPQHF.

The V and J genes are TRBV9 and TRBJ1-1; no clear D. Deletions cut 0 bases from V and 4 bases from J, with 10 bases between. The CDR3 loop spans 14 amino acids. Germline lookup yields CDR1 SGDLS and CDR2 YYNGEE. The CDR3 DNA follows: TGTGCCAGCAGCGTAGTAGGAGGGAGCACTGAAGCTTTCTTT. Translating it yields CASSVVGGSTEAFF.

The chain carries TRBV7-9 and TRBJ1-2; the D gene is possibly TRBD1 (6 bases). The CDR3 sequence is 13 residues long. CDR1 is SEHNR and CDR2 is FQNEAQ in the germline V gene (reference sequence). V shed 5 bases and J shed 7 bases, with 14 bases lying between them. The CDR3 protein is CASSRHRVFGYTF. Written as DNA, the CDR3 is TGTGCCAGCAGCCGTCACAGGGTCTTTGGCTACACCTTC.

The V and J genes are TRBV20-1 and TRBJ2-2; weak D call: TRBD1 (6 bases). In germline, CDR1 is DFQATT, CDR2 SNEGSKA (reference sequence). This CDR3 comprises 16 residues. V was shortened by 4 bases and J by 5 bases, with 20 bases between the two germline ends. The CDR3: CSATSPIGGETGELFF. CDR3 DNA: TGCAGTGCTACCTCACCTATAGGGGGAGAGACCGGGGAGCTGTTTTTT.

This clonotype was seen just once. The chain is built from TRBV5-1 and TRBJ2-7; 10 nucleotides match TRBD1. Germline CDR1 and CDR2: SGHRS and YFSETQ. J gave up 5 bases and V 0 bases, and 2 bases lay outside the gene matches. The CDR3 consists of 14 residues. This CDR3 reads CASSLAGTGDEQYF. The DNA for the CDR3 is TGCGCCAGCAGCTTGGCCGGGACAGGGGACGAGCAGTACTTC.

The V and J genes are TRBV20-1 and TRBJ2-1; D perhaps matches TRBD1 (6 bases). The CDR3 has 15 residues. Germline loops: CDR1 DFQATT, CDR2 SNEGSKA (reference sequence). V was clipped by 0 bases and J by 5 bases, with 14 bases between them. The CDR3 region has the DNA TGCAGTGCTAGAGAATCTGGGACACCTAACAATGAGCAGTTCTTC. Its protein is CSARESGTPNNEQFF.